The 30 T cell receptor beta chains below were found in one sample sequenced in a study of OX40 agonist ivuxolimab in advanced cancers. The data were produced by immunoSEQ multiplex PCR, yet TCRdb's version contains in-frame clones alone and is incomplete. The sample has some 86,000 clones, 80% to 95% seen once. Sequencing was performed on CD4+ or CD8+ T cells sorted from blood, taken in a trial of the OX40 agonist ivuxolimab. Every receptor here comes from an adult with an advanced solid tumor such as melanoma, head and neck, liver or kidney cancer.

This rearrangement joins TRBV28 to TRBJ2-7, with TRBD2 matching 13 bases. The CDR3 loop spans 17 amino acids. Germline V gene lookup returns CDR1 MDHEN and CDR2 SYDVKM. The J segment lost 6 bases and the V segment lost 6 bases, leaving 14 bases of the junction unmatched. The CDR3 DNA follows: TGTGCCAGCAGACTGAGGACTAGCGGGAGAAAGGAGACCGAGCAGTACTTC. Translated: CASRLRTSGRKETEQYF.

The gene calls are TRBV2 and TRBJ2-2, with D perhaps assigned TRBD1 or TRBD2 (5 bases each). V was shortened by 6 bases and J by 1 base, with 12 bases between the two germline ends. The germline V gene encodes CDR1 SNHLY and CDR2 FYNNEI. The CDR3 contains 15 residues. Here the CDR3 DNA reads TGTGCCAGCAGGCCCGGGACCCTGAACACCGGGGAGCTGTTTTTT. Protein: CASRPGTLNTGELFF.

This chain connects TRBV7-3 to TRBJ2-1, with 9 bases aligning to TRBD2. The V segment lost 5 bases and the J segment 3 bases; nucleotides outside the gene matches: 14. The CDR3 is 18 residues long. Germline lookup yields CDR1 SGHTA and CDR2 FQGTGA. Written as DNA, the CDR3 is TGTGCCAGCAGCGACCCGAGGGGGGCTAGCGGGAACTACAATGAGCAGTTCTTC. Translation gives CASSDPRGASGNYNEQFF.

This sequence joins TRBV9 and TRBJ2-4, with 7 bases that match TRBD2. Germline CDR1 reads SGDLS; CDR2 reads YYNGEE. This CDR3 is 13 amino acids long. V was pared by 6 bases and J by 8 bases, with 8 bases of the junction left unmatched. The CDR3 DNA follows: TGTGCCAGCAACGAACGCGGGGGAGACATTCAGTACTTC. Translation: CASNERGGDIQYF.

V and J are TRBV29-1 and TRBJ1-1; TRBD1 might be the D (5 bases). V lost 7 bases and J 0 bases, leaving 12 bases between the germline ends. This CDR3 region has 13 residues. Looked up from germline, CDR1 is SQVTM and CDR2 is ANQGSEA. The CDR3 DNA sequence: TGCAGCGCTCCCGGGACGGTGAACACTGAAGCTTTCTTT. Residues: CSAPGTVNTEAFF.

The chain recombines TRBV30 with TRBJ1-4, with 7 bases aligning to TRBD1. The V gene's germline CDR1 is GTSNPN and CDR2 SVGIG (reference sequence). The CDR3 consists of 12 residues. J lost 7 bases, V lost 8 bases, and 7 bases had no gene match. The CDR3 DNA follows: TGTGCCCGAGACTCAGGGGGTGAAAAACTGTTTTTT. It is translated as CARDSGGEKLFF.

This chain links TRBV4-2 with TRBJ2-7; tentatively, D is TRBD1 (5 bases). Per the germline V gene, CDR1 is LGHNA and CDR2 is YNFKEQ. This CDR3 comprises 14 residues. V was clipped by 0 bases and J by 4 bases, with 10 bases between them. The CDR3 is CASSQDRGKYEQYF. Written as DNA, the CDR3 is TGTGCCAGCAGCCAAGATAGGGGTAAATACGAGCAGTACTTC.

The genes are TRBV10-3 and TRBJ2-7; 10 positions match TRBD2. Germline V gene lookup returns CDR1 ENHRY and CDR2 SYGVKD. The V gene end was trimmed by 4 bases and the J gene end by 10 bases; junction bases not matched to a gene: 10. CDR3 length: 14 amino acids. For the CDR3, the DNA is TGTGCCATCAGTGTCCGCCTAGCGGGGGCACAACAGTACTTC. It translates to CAISVRLAGAQQYF.

This chain joins TRBV6-5 and TRBJ2-7; D may match TRBD1 or TRBD2 (5 bases each). Germline lookup yields CDR1 MNHEY and CDR2 SVGAGI. Between the trimmed V and J ends, which lost 5 bases and 6 bases, there was a span of 17 bases. The CDR3 has 14 amino acids. In nucleotides, the CDR3 is TGTGCCAGCAGTCTCCAGGGAGTCCTAGGCGAGCAGTACTTC. Translated: CASSLQGVLGEQYF.

The V call is TRBV9, the J call TRBJ2-7, with D possibly matching TRBD2 (5 bases). V dropped 4 bases and J dropped 0 bases, with 11 bases sitting between them. This CDR3 contains 14 residues. In germline, CDR1 is SGDLS, CDR2 YYNGEE. In DNA form, the CDR3 reads TGTGCCAGCAGCCCCAGAGGGAGCTCCTACGAGCAGTACTTC. This sequence encodes CASSPRGSSYEQYF.

The chain carries TRBV9 and TRBJ2-5, with 7 positions matching TRBD2. The J segment lost 2 bases and the V segment lost 0 bases, leaving 1 base of the junction unmatched. The CDR3 sequence is 14 residues long. CDR1 and CDR2 (germline): SGDLS, YYNGEE. DNA for the CDR3: TGTGCCAGCAGCGTAGGGGGAGGGCAAGAGACCCAGTACTTC. Residues: CASSVGGGQETQYF.

V usage is TRBV6-1 and J usage is TRBJ2-7; no clear D. This CDR3 is built from 14 residues. Germline CDR1 is MNHNS and CDR2 is SASEGT. The chain's CDR3 is CASTRREGYGQTSV. CDR3 DNA sequence: TGTGCCAGCACCAGAAGGGAAGGTTATGGCCAAACGAGCGTC.

The V and J genes are TRBV28 and TRBJ1-2; perhaps TRBD1 as D (6 bases). Germline V gene sequence: CDR1 MDHEN, CDR2 SYDVKM. Trimming removed 5 bases from V and 5 bases from J, with 9 bases in between. The CDR3 consists of 12 residues. The CDR3 here is CASSLQGYGYTF. Here the CDR3 DNA reads TGTGCCAGCAGTCTACAGGGATATGGCTACACCTTC.

This CDR3 is CASSQEGTSGYNEQFF. The CDR3 DNA reads TGCGCCAGCAGCCAAGAAGGGACTAGCGGATACAATGAGCAGTTCTTC. This chain links TRBV4-1 with TRBJ2-1; 11 bases are a match to TRBD2. The germline gives CDR1 MGHRA, CDR2 YSYEKL. The CDR3 is 16 residues long. The V and J ends lost 0 bases and 4 bases, in that order; junction bases with no gene match: 2.

The V gene is TRBV28, the J gene TRBJ2-6; D not certain. The ends were cut back, 6 bases at V and 0 bases at J, with 6 bases in the middle. Germline CDR1 and CDR2: MDHEN and SYDVKM. CDR3 length: 14 amino acids. CDR3 protein: CASRGFSGANVLTF. DNA for the CDR3: TGTGCCAGCAGGGGTTTCTCTGGGGCCAACGTCCTGACTTTC.

This chain links TRBV20-1 with TRBJ2-1; 8 bases line up with TRBD2. The germline V gene encodes CDR1 DFQATT and CDR2 SNEGSKA (reference sequence). The V gene end was trimmed by 6 bases and the J gene end by 8 bases; junction bases not matched to a gene: 3. This CDR3 has 11 amino acids. This CDR3 reads CSARAGDEQFF. CDR3 DNA sequence: TGCAGTGCCCGAGCGGGAGATGAGCAGTTCTTC.

The rearrangement uses TRBV6-1 and TRBJ2-6; D uncertain. Germline values: CDR1 MNHNS, CDR2 SASEGT. CDR3 length equals 17 residues. V was cut by 1 base and J by 0 bases, with 10 bases left in between. The CDR3 coding sequence is TGTGCCAGCAGTGAAGGGGTAGGGCGCTCTGGGGCCAACGTCCTGACTTTC. This sequence encodes CASSEGVGRSGANVLTF.

The J gene is TRBJ1-3, the V gene TRBV7-7, with TRBD1 as a possible D gene (5 bases). CDR3 length: 16 amino acids. V was trimmed by 5 bases and J by 0 bases, leaving 14 bases between them. Germline assignment: CDR1 SSHAT and CDR2 FNYEAQ (reference sequence). The DNA of the CDR3 is TGTGCCAGCAGCCCCGTTGACAGTCACTCTGGAAACACCATATATTTT. This codes for CASSPVDSHSGNTIYF.

The chain carries TRBV7-2 and TRBJ1-1; unclear D gene. This CDR3 is built from 14 residues. In germline, CDR1 is SGHTA, CDR2 FQGNSA. Trimming took off 5 bases at V and 2 bases at J, with 12 bases between the two ends. CDR3 region: CASSQALSNTEAFF. DNA of the CDR3: TGTGCCAGCAGCCAAGCACTCTCTAACACTGAAGCTTTCTTT. Full variable domain (outside the CDR3, taken from reference TRBV7-2 and TRBJ1-1): GAGVSQSPSNKVTEKGKDVELRCDPISGHTALYWYRQSLGQGLEFLIYFQGNSAPDKSGLPSDRFSAERTGGSVSTLTIQRTQQEDSAVYLCASSQALSNTEAFFGQGTRLTVV.

The rearrangement joins TRBV6-1 to TRBJ1-1; D is undetermined. The CDR3 loop spans 14 amino acids. The germline V gene has CDR1 MNHNS and CDR2 SASEGT. V lost 4 bases to trimming and J lost 3 bases, with 12 bases between them. The CDR3 DNA reads as TGTGCCAGCAGTGTTTTGGGAGGAGACACTGAAGCTTTCTTT. Amino acid sequence: CASSVLGGDTEAFF.

This rearrangement joins TRBV18 to TRBJ1-1; D is possibly TRBD1 (5 bases). Per germline, CDR1 KGHSH and CDR2 LQKENI. CDR3 size: 13 residues. The germline V and J ends were trimmed by 3 bases and 1 base, with 6 bases remaining between them. CDR3 protein: CASSPGQNTEAFF. The CDR3, as DNA: TGTGCCAGCTCACCCGGACAGAACACTGAAGCTTTCTTT.

A word on this clone: Within the sample, other DNA sequences also encode this same CDR3. This chain uses TRBV5-4 with TRBJ2-7, with TRBD2 identical over 11 bases. This CDR3 comprises 17 residues. From germline, CDR1 is SGHNT and CDR2 YYREEE (reference sequence). V shed 5 bases and J 2 bases; nucleotides not matched to a gene: 12. The CDR3 DNA reads TGTGCCAGCAGTTTTCCACCCGGGACTAGCGGTACCTACGAGCAGTACTTC. This sequence encodes CASSFPPGTSGTYEQYF.

The rearrangement uses TRBV25-1 and TRBJ1-4, with TRBD1 matching over 7 bases. The CDR3 contains 16 residues. The V gene's germline CDR1 is MGHDK and CDR2 SYGVNS. Trimming removed 6 bases from V and 8 bases from J; junction bases left unmatched: 15. The CDR3 sequence: CASRAPGGRGTEKLFF. As DNA, the CDR3 is TGTGCCAGCAGAGCCCCGGGGGGCAGGGGGACCGAAAAACTGTTTTTT.

The rearrangement joins TRBV7-9 to TRBJ2-3; D may be TRBD2 (6 bases). Between the trimmed V and J ends, which lost 2 bases and 6 bases, there was a span of 15 bases. From germline, CDR1 is SEHNR and CDR2 FQNEAQ (reference sequence). CDR3 length: 15 amino acids. The DNA of the CDR3 is TGTGCCAGCAGCTTAAGGTCGACTAGTGGGGATACGCAGTATTTT. Protein product: CASSLRSTSGDTQYF.

The V call is TRBV7-9, the J call TRBJ2-7, with a possible D match to TRBD2 (5 bases). Trimming shortened V by 5 bases and J by 1 base, and 18 bases separated the two germline ends. This CDR3 is built from 16 residues. CDR1 and CDR2 from the germline V gene are SEHNR and FQNEAQ (reference sequence). The CDR3 nucleotides are TGTGCCAGCAGCGCAGGAGGACTGATGCTTTCCTACGAGCAGTACTTC. This encodes CASSAGGLMLSYEQYF. Filled out from reference TRBV7-9 and TRBJ2-7, the complete variable domain reads DTGVSQNPRHKITKRGQNVTFRCDPISEHNRLYWYRQTLGQGPEFLTYFQNEAQLEKSRLLSDRFSAERPKGSFSTLEIQRTEQGDSAMYLCASSAGGLMLSYEQYFGPGTRLTVT.

This rearrangement joins TRBV28 to TRBJ2-7; 7 bases line up with TRBD1. Germline V gene sequence: CDR1 MDHEN, CDR2 SYDVKM. With 5 bases clipped from V and 2 bases from J, the junction kept 6 bases outside the gene matches. The CDR3 is made up of 14 amino acids. The CDR3 loop is CASSTPGQTYEQYF. The CDR3 DNA sequence: TGTGCCAGCAGTACACCGGGACAGACCTACGAGCAGTACTTC.

CDR3 DNA: TGTGCCAGCAGTTTTAAAGGGGTAAGCAGTAGCGGGGAGCTGTTTTTT. Amino acids: CASSFKGVSSSGELFF. The chain links TRBV28 to TRBJ2-2; maybe TRBD1 (5 bases). Germline lookup yields CDR1 MDHEN and CDR2 SYDVKM. The CDR3 length is 16 residues. Trimming took off 3 bases at V and 7 bases at J, with 18 bases between the two ends.

The chain is built from TRBV4-2 and TRBJ1-2; 10 nucleotides align to TRBD1. The CDR3 is 17 residues long. V shed 1 base, J shed 6 bases, and the junction held 11 bases outside the gene matches. Germline CDR1 LGHNA, CDR2 YNFKEQ. CDR3: CASSQVGTDRGRHGYTF. The DNA of the CDR3 is TGTGCCAGCAGCCAAGTCGGAACCGACAGGGGGCGTCATGGCTACACCTTC.

This chain joins TRBV19 and TRBJ2-5, with D perhaps TRBD1 (6 bases). Germline V gene sequence: CDR1 LNHDA, CDR2 SQIVND (reference sequence). Between the trimmed V and J ends, which lost 3 bases and 4 bases, there was a span of 24 bases. This CDR3 is 18 amino acids long. The CDR3 spells CASSIHPGTTKKVETQYF. In DNA, the CDR3 is TGTGCCAGTAGTATTCATCCCGGGACAACGAAGAAGGTAGAGACCCAGTACTTC.

This chain links TRBV7-9 with TRBJ1-2, with D possibly being TRBD1 (5 bases). Germline CDR1 and CDR2: SEHNR and FQNEAQ (reference sequence). Deletions cut 1 base from V and 3 bases from J, with 15 bases between. This CDR3 has 16 amino acids. The CDR3 loop reads CASSLGSGRAHYGYTF. CDR3 DNA sequence: TGTGCCAGCAGCTTAGGTTCTGGCAGGGCCCACTATGGCTACACCTTC.